This TCR beta chain was recorded in a study of early T cells in non-severe SARS-CoV-2 infection (dated by TCRdb to the early 2020s). With respect to the entire study: Because TCR sequencing relied on bulk RNA taken from unsorted whole blood, pairing of alpha and beta chains was not possible.

Library preparation employed 5' RACE. The sequencing machine was a NextSeq 500. Unique molecular identifiers were attached to individual cDNA molecules in the TCR library protocol so that sequencing error and PCR bias could be corrected. Sequencing covered both TCR alpha and beta chains, and within each sample the abundances of alpha and beta sequences were tightly co-correlated. The source study handled its data this way. Decombinator V4 was used to perform V gene, J gene and CDR3 annotation of TCR sequences. Expanded TCRs were defined as changing significantly between any two time points under a Poisson model with p below 0.0001. Abundances of TCRs were expressed as counts per million after normalisation to the total number of TCRs sequenced in each sample. TRAV1-2 paired with TRAJ12, TRAJ20 or TRAJ33 defined MAIT TCRs, while TRAV10 paired with TRAJ18 defined iNKT TCRs. VDJdb, accessed 1 November 2021, was searched for CMV, EBV and SARS-CoV-2 annotated TCRs, with TCRs annotated for multiple antigens excluded. TCRdb reprocessed the public reads (quality trimming at Q25 with fastp, clone calling with MiXCR) and kept in-frame beta chains. Every entry covers one CDR3 protein and lists the most common genes and DNA from its rows. Here the V and J calls rest on TCRdb's processing, not on the authors' analysis. The sample table shows around 77,000 distinct CDR3 sequences, and roughly 14% are seen once. In total, the top ten clones hold around 3.6% of the sample.

Findings and caveats that apply to the study as a whole: VDJdb matching was skewed toward anti-spike CD8 responses and likely underestimated virus-specific expansions, missing private and CD4 specificities.

Its CDR3 holds 12 amino acids, cysteine through phenylalanine. Solely the CDR3 DNA is kept, with 36 bases framed from the first base. The trim is 5 bases for V and 4 bases for J, with a gap of 7 bases between the germline ends. CDR1 SGHTA and CDR2 FQGTGA were looked up in the germline V gene. A case-control design nested within a healthcare worker cohort in London, UK, was used, with weekly nasopharyngeal swab PCR tests and blood sampling performed. Healthcare workers were recruited during the week of the UK lockdown, between 23 and 31 March 2020, and followed weekly for up to 16 weeks. This clonotype has a count of ten or more. This clone's antigen is unknown. Qualities for individual bases were not recorded, and no much larger clone is one base off.

The sequence links TRBV7-3 to TRBJ2-3; TRBD1 is perhaps the D gene, given 5 matching bases. The sequenced sample was whole blood, obtained at baseline. The sequence was obtained from an adult who was a healthcare worker with PCR-confirmed SARS-CoV-2 infection or an uninfected control (not recorded which). The DNA sequence reads TGTGCCAGCAGCCAAGGGGCAGATACGCAGTATTTT. Translated, it gives CASSQGADTQYF.